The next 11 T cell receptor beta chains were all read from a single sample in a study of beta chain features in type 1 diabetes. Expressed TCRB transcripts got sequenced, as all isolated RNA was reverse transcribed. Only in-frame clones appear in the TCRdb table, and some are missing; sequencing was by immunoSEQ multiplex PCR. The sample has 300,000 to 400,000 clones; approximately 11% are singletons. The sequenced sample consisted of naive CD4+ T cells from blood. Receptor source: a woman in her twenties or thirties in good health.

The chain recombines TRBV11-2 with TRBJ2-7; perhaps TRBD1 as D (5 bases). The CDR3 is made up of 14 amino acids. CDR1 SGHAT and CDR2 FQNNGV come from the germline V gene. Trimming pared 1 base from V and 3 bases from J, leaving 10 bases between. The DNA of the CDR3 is TGTGCCAGCAGCTTAGTTCAGGGTCACTACGAGCAGTACTTC. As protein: CASSLVQGHYEQYF.

The CDR3 DNA sequence: TGCGCCAGCAGGATCAGGGTGGACAATGAGCAGTTCTTC. It encodes CASRIRVDNEQFF. The V gene is TRBV5-1, the J gene TRBJ2-1, with a tentative D call TRBD1 (5 bases). This CDR3 is 13 amino acids long. Germline V gene lookup returns CDR1 SGHRS and CDR2 YFSETQ. The V end was cut by 5 bases, the J end by 5 bases, with 11 bases between.

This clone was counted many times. The CDR3 protein is CASSQELAGTQYF. In DNA, the CDR3 is TGTGCCAGCAGCCAAGAGCTAGCGGGGACGCAGTATTTT. This chain uses TRBV4-2 with TRBJ2-3; 9 bases agree with TRBD2. This CDR3 has 13 amino acids. The trim removed 0 bases at V and 9 bases at J, leaving 1 base unmatched. Per germline, CDR1 LGHNA and CDR2 YNFKEQ.

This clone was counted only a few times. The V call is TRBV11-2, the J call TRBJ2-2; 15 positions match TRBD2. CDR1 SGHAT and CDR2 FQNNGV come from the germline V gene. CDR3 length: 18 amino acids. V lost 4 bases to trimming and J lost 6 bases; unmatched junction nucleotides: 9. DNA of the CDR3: TGTGCCAGCAGCTCCCCCGGACTAGCGGGAGGGCACGCCGGGGAGCTGTTTTTT. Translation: CASSSPGLAGGHAGELFF.

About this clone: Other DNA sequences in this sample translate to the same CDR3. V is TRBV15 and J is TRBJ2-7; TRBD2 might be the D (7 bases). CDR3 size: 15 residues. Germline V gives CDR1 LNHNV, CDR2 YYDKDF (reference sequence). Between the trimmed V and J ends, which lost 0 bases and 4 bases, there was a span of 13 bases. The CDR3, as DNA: TGTGCCACCAGCAGAGAAGGGGGGGGTGGATACGAGCAGTACTTC. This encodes CATSREGGGGYEQYF.

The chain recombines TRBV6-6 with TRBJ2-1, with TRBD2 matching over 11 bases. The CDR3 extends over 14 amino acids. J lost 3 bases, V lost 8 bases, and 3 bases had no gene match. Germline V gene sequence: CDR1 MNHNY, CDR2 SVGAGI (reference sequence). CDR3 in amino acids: CASLAGGLYNEQFF. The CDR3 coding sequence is TGTGCCAGCTTAGCGGGAGGGCTCTACAATGAGCAGTTCTTC.

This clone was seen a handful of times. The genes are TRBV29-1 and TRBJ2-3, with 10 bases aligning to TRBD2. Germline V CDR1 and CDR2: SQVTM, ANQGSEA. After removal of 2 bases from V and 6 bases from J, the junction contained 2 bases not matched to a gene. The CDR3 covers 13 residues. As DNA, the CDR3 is TGCAGCGTTGAACCGACTAGCGGGGATACGCAGTATTTT. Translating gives CSVEPTSGDTQYF.

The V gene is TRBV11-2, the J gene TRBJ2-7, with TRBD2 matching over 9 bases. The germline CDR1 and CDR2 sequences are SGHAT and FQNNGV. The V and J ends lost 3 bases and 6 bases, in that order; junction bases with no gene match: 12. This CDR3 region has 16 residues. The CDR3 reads CASSFIAGLASSEQYF. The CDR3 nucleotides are TGTGCCAGCAGCTTCATTGCGGGACTAGCTAGTAGCGAGCAGTACTTC.

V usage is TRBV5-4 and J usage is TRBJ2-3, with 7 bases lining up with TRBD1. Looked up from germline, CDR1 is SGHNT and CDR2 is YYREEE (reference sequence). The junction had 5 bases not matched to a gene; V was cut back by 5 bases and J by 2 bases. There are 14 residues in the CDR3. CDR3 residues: CASRSGQITDTQYF. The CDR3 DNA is TGTGCCAGCAGATCGGGACAGATCACAGATACGCAGTATTTT.

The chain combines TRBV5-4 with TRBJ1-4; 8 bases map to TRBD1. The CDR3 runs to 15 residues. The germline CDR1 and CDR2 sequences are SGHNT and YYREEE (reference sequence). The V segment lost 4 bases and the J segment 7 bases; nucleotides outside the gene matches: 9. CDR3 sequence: CASSRGQGGFEKLFF. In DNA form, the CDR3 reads TGTGCCAGCAGCCGCGGACAGGGAGGATTTGAAAAACTGTTTTTT.

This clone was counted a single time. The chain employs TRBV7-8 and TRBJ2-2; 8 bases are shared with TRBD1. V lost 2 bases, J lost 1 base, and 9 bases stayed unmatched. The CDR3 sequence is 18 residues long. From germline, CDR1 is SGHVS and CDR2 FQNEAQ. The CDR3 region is CASSLSRAGGVNTGELFF. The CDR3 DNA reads TGTGCCAGCAGCTTAAGTAGGGCAGGGGGCGTGAACACCGGGGAGCTGTTTTTT. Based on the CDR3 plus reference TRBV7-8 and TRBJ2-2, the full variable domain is GAGVSQSPRYKVAKRGQDVALRCDPISGHVSLFWYQQALGQGPEFLTYFQNEAQLDKSGLPSDRFFAERPEGSVSTLKIQRTQQEDSAVYLCASSLSRAGGVNTGELFFGEGSRLTVL.